This T cell receptor beta chain was sequenced during a study of cytomegalovirus exposure and HLA in healthy donors (dated by TCRdb to between 2016 and 2019). In the study overall: An earlier analysis of approximately 640 of the donors reported 250 to 300 Gb of sequence data and some 120 million unique TCR beta sequences from about 179 million T cells. Rather than using new phenotypic data, the later analysis identified candidate immune exposures from TCR beta sequences and from how often those sequences occurred across donors. HLA typing covered class I and class II loci at four-digit resolution. Typing coverage differed by locus: A, B, C, DRB1 and DQB1 were typed in about 629-640 donors, DQA1 in approximately 520, DPA1 in around 610, and DPB1 in roughly 450. All discovery cohort repertoires had been generated using a single sequencing platform. In addition to the first cohort of hundreds of subjects, a separate validation cohort of 120 different subjects was used. On average, roughly 250,000 unique TCR beta nucleotide sequences were sequenced per donor among about 400 genotyped donors of the cohort, with roughly 19% of those sequences being non-productive. An early release covering around 630 HLA-typed donors comprised about 300 gigabases of sequencing data and about 90 million unique TCR sequences. Donor age, sex, ethnicity and CMV serostatus were compiled together with the repertoire data. The aim of the study was to test whether cataloging public T cell receptors could identify signatures of past pathogen exposure. A handful of DR-DQ haplotypes were handled as single units for association and clustering because linkage in the cohort was strong. A later analysis re-analyzed previously published TCR beta repertoires from roughly 690 donors and added high-resolution HLA genotyping to study TCR occurrence patterns. To decide whether each TCR beta V gene segment behaved as functional or pseudogenic, an earlier analysis of some 600 of the donors relied on high-throughput TCR beta sequencing. The genetic ancestry cluster associated with self-reported Caucasian donors included around four fifths of the approximately 410 genotyped donors. High-throughput TCR immunosequencing, statistical association of individual TCRs with disease status, and machine learning were combined to predict cytomegalovirus infection status. The study used immunosequencing to profile the T cell repertoires of several hundred subjects and linked those repertoires to cytomegalovirus serostatus. A later genetic analysis used genome-wide SNP genotypes for 398 of the 666 donors, treating that subset as a discovery cohort.

This clone was detected once. Its antigen is still unknown. Base qualities are not provided; no much larger clone lies one nucleotide away. Other DNA sequences in this sample translate to the same CDR3. The library came from the immunoSEQ multiplex PCR assay. The multiplex PCR relied on a mix of 60 forward primers for TCR Vbeta segments and 13 reverse primers for TCR Jbeta segments. The CDR3 region of rearranged TCR beta genes was amplified from genomic DNA with a multiplex PCR assay. The Illumina HiSeq System was used to sequence the amplified TCR beta libraries as 87-base-pair reads. Per the source publication's procedure: Across the roughly 640 repertoires, a later analysis counted approximately 83 million unique TCR beta chains, roughly 11 million of which were shared by at least two donors. To remove PCR and sequencing errors, raw reads were error-corrected and collapsed into unique sequences using a nearest-neighbor algorithm that merged closely related sequences. Alignment of CDR3 sequences to IMGT reference sequences was used to assign V, D and J gene segments. For a sequence to be retained, a match of at least six nucleotides to both a V gene segment and a J gene segment was required. A rearrangement counted as productive if the CDR3 had no stop codons and remained in frame with V and J, and every other rearrangement counted as non-productive. CDR3 was defined according to IMGT convention as the region running from the second conserved V-encoded cysteine to the conserved J-encoded phenylalanine. The earlier analysis of 500 to 750 of the donors excluded any sequence lacking an unambiguous match to a single V gene segment. In an earlier analysis of 587 of the donors, V segments were called functional above 56.7% productive rearrangements and were called segregating when the between-donor standard deviation exceeded 5%. To diagnose cytomegalovirus status from the catalog of TCR beta chain sequences, a statistical classification framework was built. V and J gene assignment, in a later analysis, came from comparing TCR nucleotide sequences with IMGT/GENE-DB human TR gene sequences. In a later analysis, CDR3 sequences and most-parsimonious VDJ recombination scenarios were assigned using the TCRdist pipeline. A later analysis defined each TCR beta chain by its CDR3 amino acid sequence plus V-gene family, and excluded reads lacking a unique V-gene family. As a way to deal with suspected cross-contamination and a sequencing artifact, a later analysis dropped approximately 590 nucleotide sequences that were highly shared and had low generation probability. In a later analysis, a clonal expansion index was calculated for each public chain from normalized within-repertoire ranks of inferred template counts. Generation probabilities in a later analysis came from a VDJ recombination model fitted to out-of-frame rearrangements, and those results were checked against IGoR. Hypergeometric tests were used in a later analysis to score TCR-TCR, TCR-HLA and TCR-CMV co-occurrence, with a repertoire-size bias correction applied to the TCR pairs. False discovery rates were estimated in a later analysis by permuting HLA or CMV assignments 20 times. A later analysis grouped co-occurring TCRs with DBSCAN, adding TCRdist sequence similarity when clustering within HLA-allele-positive subsets. Repertoires with fewer than 30,000 or more than 120,000 public chains, plus five repertoires with anomalous nucleotide sharing, were excluded from co-occurrence clustering. TCRdb's version of the immuneACCESS table is confined to in-frame rearrangements and falls short of the full clone set. An unresolved V gene accounts for under half of the shortfall where checked; the remainder is of unknown origin. From that table come the V and J calls and clone size; the DNA was used to work out D and trimming. The sample includes 55,000 to 65,000 clones, with more than 70% observed a single time. The ten biggest clones cover less than 7% of the sample.

From a lookup of the germline V gene, CDR1 and CDR2 are MNHEY and SVGAGI. The CDR3 holds 13 amino acids from the cysteine to the phenylalanine. Only CDR3 DNA is held: 39 bases, read in frame from base 1. Trimming costs V 0 bases and J 5 bases, and their ends lie 7 bases apart. General study outcomes and caveats: In a later genetic analysis, fewer N-insertions in productive TCRs were reported among donors in an Asian-associated ancestry cluster than the 666-donor mean. Because counts were too low, roughly 16 rarely observed V segments, including chromosome 9 orphons, were excluded from the earlier analysis of roughly 580 of the donors. An earlier analysis of approximately 500 of the donors showed that most TCR beta V segments appeared in productive rearrangements either about 87% or about 30% of the time, which broadly matched IMGT annotations. When HLA alleles, especially DR and DQ, strongly co-occurred, attributing TCR associations to individual alleles was difficult. Only TCR beta chains were sequenced in this cohort, and the absence of alpha or paired-chain data limited detectable features. In vitro tests confirmed that a few of the cytomegalovirus-associated TCR beta chains recognize cytomegalovirus antigens. A group of highly shared sequence variants was considered likely to be a technical artifact of the sequencing pipeline. A further reported finding was that TCR beta sequences accurately predicted the HLA-A and HLA-B alleles for most subjects in the first cohort. The only immune exposure information available for the cohort was CMV serostatus. A later analysis found that most CMV-associated TCR beta chains appeared HLA-restricted, with HLA associations seemingly driven largely by CMV exposure. Linkage disequilibrium might explain the correlated functional status among segregating V segments, but an unknown experimental factor could not be excluded. An association between a missense DCLRE1C variant and V-gene and J-gene trimming of TCR beta chains was found in a later genetic analysis and replicated in an independent cohort. Because the 87-base-pair reads could not distinguish some IMGT-functional V segments, including TRBV6-2 and TRBV6-3, those segments were excluded. The classifier was reported to diagnose cytomegalovirus status with high specificity and sensitivity in both the original and validation cohorts. A later analysis reported that several top co-occurrence clusters appeared linked to parvovirus B19, influenza, CMV and Epstein-Barr virus. At a false discovery rate of 0.05, a later analysis linked 15,000 to 20,000 TCR beta sequences to specific HLA alleles. A later analysis found that TCR association rates varied across HLA loci, with DRB1 alleles showing the most associated TCRs and HLA-C alleles the fewest. Most TCR sequences were seen in very few donors, while some public TCRs were found in many individuals. In the study, around 150 TCR beta chains were listed as associated with cytomegalovirus. A later analysis found that HLA-associated TCR beta chains were more clonally expanded and had lower generation probabilities than equally common non-associated chains. Presence/absence analyses assumed roughly uniform sequencing depth across donors, an assumption that may not hold. Because some donors lacked HLA typing at each locus, the association tests relied only on the typed subset. The authors suggested that the approach could potentially be extended to other disease states and immunological phenotypes.

The cohort was made up of about 670 healthy bone marrow donors. Cohort members were all nominally healthy when sampled, although unrecorded immune exposures were likely present. The donor tested CMV seronegative, placing the donor among the 300 to 400 seronegative members of the cohort. Each donor provided a peripheral blood sample, and peripheral blood mononuclear cells were used for TCR beta sequencing. Genomic DNA extraction from the blood cell samples was performed with the Qiagen DNeasy Blood Extraction Kit. Specimen: PBMCs. The V and J genes are TRBV6-5 and TRBJ1-1; the D gene lacks a confident call. The sequence was collected from a male donor in good health and CMV-seronegative. The DNA sequence is TGTGCCAGCAGTTACTCGGCGGATACTGAAGCTTTCTTT. Translated, this gives CASSYSADTEAFF.